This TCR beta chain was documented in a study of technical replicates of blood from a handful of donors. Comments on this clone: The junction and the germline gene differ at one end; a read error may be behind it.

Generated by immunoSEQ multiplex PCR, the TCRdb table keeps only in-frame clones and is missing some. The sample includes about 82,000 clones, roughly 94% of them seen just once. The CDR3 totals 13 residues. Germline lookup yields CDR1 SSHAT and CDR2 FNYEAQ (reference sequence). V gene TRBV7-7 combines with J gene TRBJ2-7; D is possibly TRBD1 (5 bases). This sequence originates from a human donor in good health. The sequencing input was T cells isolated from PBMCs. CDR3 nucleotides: TGTGCTAGCAGCTTTGGGGCAACCTACGAGCAGTACTTC. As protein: CASSFGATYEQYF.